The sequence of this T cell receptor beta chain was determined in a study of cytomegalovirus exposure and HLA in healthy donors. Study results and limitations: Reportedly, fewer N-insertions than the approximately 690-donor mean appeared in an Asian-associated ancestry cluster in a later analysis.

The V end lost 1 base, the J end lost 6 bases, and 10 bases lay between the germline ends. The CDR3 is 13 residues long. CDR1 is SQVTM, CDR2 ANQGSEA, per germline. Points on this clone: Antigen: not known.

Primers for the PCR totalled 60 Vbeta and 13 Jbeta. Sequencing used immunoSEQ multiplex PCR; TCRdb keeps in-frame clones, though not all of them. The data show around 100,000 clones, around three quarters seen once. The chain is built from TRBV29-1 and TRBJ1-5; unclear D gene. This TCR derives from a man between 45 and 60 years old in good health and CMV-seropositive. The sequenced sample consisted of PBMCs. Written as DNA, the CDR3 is TGCAGCGTTGAAGGCCTAGATGGTCAGCCCCAGCATTTT. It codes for CSVEGLDGQPQHF. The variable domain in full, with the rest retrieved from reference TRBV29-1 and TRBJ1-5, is SAVISQKPSRDICQRGTSLTIQCQVDSQVTMMFWYRQQPGQSLTLIATANQGSEATYESGFVIDKFPISRPNLTFSTLTVSNMSPEDSSIYLCSVEGLDGQPQHFGDGTRLSIL.